This is a list of T cell receptor beta chains from one sample in a study of cytomegalovirus exposure and HLA in healthy donors. The data were produced by immunoSEQ multiplex PCR, yet TCRdb's version contains in-frame clones alone and is incomplete. Seen here are roughly 100,000 clones, 75% observed once, and the top ten hold 2.5%. Sequences were obtained from PBMCs. These receptors were obtained from a man aged 35-49 years in good health and CMV-seronegative. Both conserved end residues are part of each CDR3. The D gene is left open where the match is weak. For some rows the clone size is stated as once, few or many, or as a class when expanded; others skip it.

v_call	clone_size	d_call	j_call	cdr3_aa	cdr3_nt
TRBV11-2	-	-	TRBJ1-5	CASSLPGGEQPQHF	TGTGCCAGCAGCCTCCCGGGGGGCGAGCAGCCCCAGCATTTT
TRBV18	few	TRBD2	TRBJ2-2	CASSPWGSGANTGELFF	TGTGCCAGCTCACCCTGGGGTAGCGGGGCCAACACCGGGGAGCTGTTTTTT
TRBV18	-	TRBD1	TRBJ1-5	CASSPGQGNQPQHF	TGTGCCAGCTCACCAGGACAGGGGAATCAGCCCCAGCATTTT
TRBV5-1	-	TRBD1	TRBJ2-5	CASSLERTGGTQYF	TGCGCCAGCAGCTTGGAGCGGACAGGGGGCACCCAGTACTTC
TRBV19	-	-	TRBJ2-6	CASSSLYSGANVLTF	TGTGCCAGTAGTAGCCTATACTCTGGGGCCAACGTCCTGACTTTC
TRBV7-9	-	-	TRBJ2-7	CSSSLSREGDEQYF	TGTTCCAGCAGCTTATCCAGGGAGGGGGACGAGCAGTACTTC
TRBV18	-	TRBD1	TRBJ2-7	CASSPATGGLVEQYF	TGTGCCAGCTCACCGGCGACAGGGGGCCTAGTTGAGCAGTACTTC
TRBV5-4	-	-	TRBJ1-2	CASSASLEGARIYGYIF	TGTGCCAGCAGCGCCTCCCTAGAAGGGGCGCGGATCTATGGCTACATCTTC
TRBV7-2	-	TRBD1	TRBJ1-2	CASSLGTGIGYTF	TGTGCCAGCAGCTTAGGGACAGGGATTGGCTACACCTTC
TRBV27	-	-	TRBJ2-7	CASSTEGLVYEQYF	TGTGCCAGCAGTACAGAGGGTTTAGTCTACGAGCAGTACTTC
TRBV21-1	-	-	TRBJ2-2	CASSPDRDGPGELFF	TGTGCCAGCAGCCCTGACAGGGACGGGCCCGGGGAGCTGTTTTTT
TRBV29-1	-	-	TRBJ1-1	CSDSTGRPEAFF	TGCAGCGATAGCACCGGGAGACCTGAAGCTTTCTTT
TRBV5-1	-	TRBD1	TRBJ1-2	CASSSGYGTGGLGYTF	TGCGCCAGCAGCTCAGGATACGGGACAGGGGGCCTGGGGTACACCTTC
TRBV6-5	-	-	TRBJ2-7	CASRPGDFYEQYF	TGTGCCAGCAGGCCGGGGGACTTCTACGAGCAGTACTTC
TRBV5-4	-	TRBD1	TRBJ2-7	CASSLDRATSYEQYF	TGTGCCAGCAGCTTAGACAGGGCGACCTCCTACGAGCAGTACTTC
TRBV2	once	TRBD1	TRBJ1-2	CASSPGFPGQPNGYTF	TGTGCCAGCAGTCCCGGCTTCCCGGGACAGCCAAATGGCTACACCTTC
TRBV7-9	-	TRBD2	TRBJ2-7	CASSRGATSGGSAYEQYF	TGTGCCAGCAGCCGAGGCGCGACTAGCGGGGGGTCCGCCTACGAGCAGTACTTC
TRBV2	-	TRBD2	TRBJ2-2	CASSEDAGGLPGELFF	TGTGCCAGCAGTGAAGACGCGGGGGGGCTACCCGGGGAGCTGTTTTTT